Listed below are T cell receptor beta chains from one sample, sequenced in a study of T cells in Graves' hyperthyroidism and ophthalmopathy. TCRdb passed the multiplex PCR reads through MiXCR, listing each CDR3 protein once. The sample carries about 700,000 distinct CDR3 sequences, around 13% recorded once. Sequences were obtained from blood. The source of these receptors is a woman aged 18-29 years with Graves' hyperthyroidism. Each CDR3 is given with its conserved first and last residue. The order of the fields is D gene, CDR3 length, J gene, V gene, clone size, CDR3 protein, CDR3 DNA. D genes are given only for firm matches. Some rows mark clone size as missing; the rest say once, few, many or name a class of expanded clone.

- 13 TRBJ2-7 TRBV20-1 many CSALTGQTLEQYF TGCAGTGCACTGACCGGGCAGACCCTAGAGCAGTACTTC
- 16 TRBJ1-1 TRBV27 many CASSFDRGGTNTEAFF TGTGCCAGCAGTTTCGATAGGGGAGGGACCAACACTGAAGCTTTCTTT
- 10 TRBJ1-1 TRBV30 - CAWAAVQAFF TGTGCCTGGGCAGCGGTGCAAGCTTTCTTT
TRBD1 14 TRBJ1-4 TRBV28 many CASKDRGRGEKLFF TGTGCCAGCAAAGACAGGGGGCGCGGTGAAAAACTGTTTTTT
- 13 TRBJ1-5 TRBV20-1 few CSASGSPDQPQHF TGCAGTGCTTCGGGCAGTCCGGATCAGCCCCAGCATTTT
TRBD2 19 TRBJ2-1 TRBV18 many CASSPGLAGGPWSYNEQFF TGTGCCAGCTCACCAGGACTAGCGGGAGGGCCTTGGTCCTACAATGAGCAGTTCTTC
- 17 TRBJ1-1 TRBV4-3 few CASSQAGGLTQNTEAFF TGCGCCAGCAGCCAAGCCGGGGGCCTGACACAGAACACTGAAGCTTTCTTT
TRBD2 16 TRBJ2-2 TRBV29-1 once CSAVGTRKHNTGELFF TGCAGCGCCGTCGGGACTAGAAAACATAACACCGGGGAGCTGTTTTTT
- 15 TRBJ1-1 TRBV4-1 few CASSPRTAGGTEAFF TGCGCCAGCAGCCCCCGGACAGCCGGAGGCACTGAAGCTTTCTTT
TRBD2 16 TRBJ2-7 TRBV20-1 many CSAKLAGGPRLDEQYF TGCAGTGCTAAATTAGCGGGAGGTCCGAGGTTGGACGAGCAGTACTTC
TRBD2 19 TRBJ2-7 TRBV6-1 many CASSPNFGTSGPDFYEQYF TGTGCCAGCAGTCCGAACTTTGGGACTAGCGGACCCGACTTCTACGAGCAGTACTTC
- 12 TRBJ1-6 TRBV4-1 - CASSQVTSPLHF TGCGCCAGCAGCCAAGTCACGTCACCCCTCCACTTT
- 14 TRBJ2-1 TRBV7-9 - CASSSDAAVNEQFF TGTGCCAGCAGCTCCGACGCGGCAGTCAATGAGCAGTTCTTC
- 14 TRBJ1-1 TRBV18 many CASSPSHANTEAFF TGTGCCAGCTCACCGTCGCATGCGAACACTGAAGCTTTCTTT
- 13 TRBJ2-1 TRBV6-1 few CASSEGHYNEQFF TGTGCCAGCAGTGAGGGACATTACAATGAGCAGTTCTTC
- 13 TRBJ1-2 TRBV30 - CAQLDRTYYGYTF TGTGCCCAACTGGACCGGACATACTATGGCTACACCTTC
- 18 TRBJ1-3 TRBV7-9 many CASSPREGEARSGNTIYF TGTGCCAGCAGCCCAAGGGAGGGGGAGGCCCGCTCTGGAAACACCATATATTTT
- 17 TRBJ1-5 TRBV20-1 - CSAPSQGSRKSNQPQHF TGCAGTGCTCCATCCCAGGGGAGCAGAAAAAGCAATCAGCCCCAGCATTTT
- 13 TRBJ2-7 TRBV2 many CARVRQDSYEQYF TGTGCCAGAGTCCGACAGGATTCCTACGAGCAGTACTTC
- 13 TRBJ2-3 TRBV29-1 - CSVGGRDTDTQYF TGCAGCGTTGGTGGGCGGGACACAGATACGCAGTATTTT
- 14 TRBJ1-1 TRBV10-3 once CAISESKSSGEAFF TGTGCCATCAGTGAGTCAAAATCGTCAGGTGAAGCTTTCTTT
- 19 TRBJ1-4 TRBV4-2 many CASSPSIGIKGLTNEKLFF TGTGCCAGCAGCCCTTCTATTGGCATTAAGGGCTTAACTAATGAAAAACTGTTTTTT
- 15 TRBJ2-5 TRBV5-1 few CASSLRAGDQETQYF TGCGCCAGCAGCTTGCGGGCAGGCGACCAAGAGACCCAGTACTTC
- 12 TRBJ2-5 TRBV20-1 many CSAREGQETQYF TGCAGTGCTAGAGAGGGACAAGAGACCCAGTACTTC
- 19 TRBJ2-5 TRBV20-1 - CSARDPFRAEPTVEETQYF TGCAGTGCTAGAGATCCCTTCCGAGCGGAACCTACCGTAGAAGAGACCCAGTACTTC
TRBD1 17 TRBJ2-7 TRBV6-2/TRBV6-3 many CASSYPVDRATFYEQYF TGTGCCAGCAGTTACCCCGTGGACAGGGCAACATTCTACGAGCAGTACTTC
TRBD2 17 TRBJ2-3 TRBV7-3 - CASSLTGAGGPTDTQYF TGTGCCAGCAGCTTAACGGGGGCGGGAGGGCCCACAGATACGCAGTATTTT
- 13 TRBJ2-1 TRBV29-1 few CSVIHHWDNEQFF TGCAGCGTTATCCATCACTGGGACAATGAGCAGTTCTTC
TRBD2 15 TRBJ2-1 TRBV7-2 - CASSGTSGSNHERFF TGTGCCAGCAGCGGAACTAGCGGGAGTAACCATGAGCGGTTCTTC
TRBD1 16 TRBJ1-5 TRBV2 many CASSPGTGLSNQPQHF TGTGCCAGCAGCCCGGGGACAGGGCTGAGCAATCAGCCCCAGCATTTT
TRBD1 14 TRBJ2-7 TRBV20-1 many CSATRDRAPYEQYF TGCAGTGCTACCCGGGACAGGGCCCCCTACGAGCAGTACTTC
TRBD2 14 TRBJ2-1 TRBV10-3 many CAISESGEYNEQFF TGTGCCATCAGTGAGAGCGGGGAATACAATGAGCAGTTCTTC
- 16 TRBJ1-4 TRBV20-1 many CSARDAQGLPNEKLFF TGCAGTGCTAGGGATGCGCAGGGGTTGCCTAATGAAAAACTGTTTTTT
TRBD2 16 TRBJ2-2 TRBV27 - CASSFLGGRDTGELFF TGTGCCAGCAGTTTCTTGGGGGGGAGGGACACCGGGGAGCTGTTTTTT
TRBD1 16 TRBJ1-4 TRBV28 few CASTPRRQGVNEKLFF TGTGCCAGCACCCCTAGGAGGCAGGGGGTTAATGAAAAACTGTTTTTT
- 13 TRBJ2-7 TRBV10-2 few CASSEGLTREQYF TGCGCCAGCAGTGAAGGCCTAACTAGGGAGCAGTACTTC
- 13 TRBJ2-7 TRBV12-3/TRBV12-4 few CASSLERPYEQYF TGTGCCAGCAGTTTGGAGCGTCCCTACGAGCAGTACTTC
- 15 TRBJ1-6 TRBV4-1 - CASSQGPGHNSPLHF TGCGCCAGCAGCCAAGGGCCAGGCCATAATTCACCCCTCCACTTT
TRBD2 18 TRBJ2-4 TRBV11-2 - CASSPGLAGARSKNIQYF TGTGCCAGCAGTCCCGGACTAGCGGGAGCGAGGTCCAAAAACATTCAGTACTTC
TRBD2 16 TRBJ2-1 TRBV27 many CASSQLAGTIYNEQFF TGTGCCAGCAGTCAACTAGCGGGGACTATCTACAATGAGCAGTTCTTC
- 12 TRBJ2-7 TRBV3-1 many CASSQDQYEQYF TGTGCCAGCAGCCAAGATCAATACGAGCAGTACTTC